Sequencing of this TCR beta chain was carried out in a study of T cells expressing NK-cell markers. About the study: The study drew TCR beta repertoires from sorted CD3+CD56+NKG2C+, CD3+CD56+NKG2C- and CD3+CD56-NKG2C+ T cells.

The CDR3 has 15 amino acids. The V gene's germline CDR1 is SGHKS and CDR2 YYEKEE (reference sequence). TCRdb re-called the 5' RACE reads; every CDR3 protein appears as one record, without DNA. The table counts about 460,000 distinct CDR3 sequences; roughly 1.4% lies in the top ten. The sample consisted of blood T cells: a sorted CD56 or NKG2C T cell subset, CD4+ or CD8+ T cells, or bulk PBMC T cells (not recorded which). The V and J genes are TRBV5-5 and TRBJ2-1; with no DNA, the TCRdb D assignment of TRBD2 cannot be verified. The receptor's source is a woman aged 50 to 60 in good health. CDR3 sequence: CASSPGGTTYNEQFF.